Listed here are 2 T cell receptor beta chains from one sample, sequenced in a study of blood T cell repertoires in COVID-19. Only in-frame clones appear in the TCRdb table, and some are missing; sequencing was by immunoSEQ multiplex PCR. The data contain roughly 150,000 clones, approximately 88% of them singletons. The sequencing input was peripheral blood. The receptors shown here come from a human donor in a cohort sampled during active COVID-19.

The J gene is TRBJ2-7, the V gene TRBV5-8; D unresolved. CDR1 and CDR2 (germline): SGHTS, YDEGEE. V lost 4 bases, J lost 0 bases, and 8 bases lay in between. The CDR3 contains 13 residues. DNA for the CDR3: TGTGCCAGCAGCCCCCGGTTCTCCTACGAGCAGTACTTC. Its protein product is CASSPRFSYEQYF.

This clone was seen just once. The V and J genes are TRBV11-2 and TRBJ1-1; D is uncertain. This CDR3 region has 12 residues. The V end lost 5 bases, the J end lost 7 bases, and 11 bases lay between the germline ends. Germline V CDR1 and CDR2: SGHAT, FQNNGV. Here the CDR3 reads CASSLGANEAFF. The CDR3 DNA follows: TGTGCCAGCAGCCTCGGAGCGAATGAAGCTTTCTTT.